This TCR beta chain originates from a study of blood T cell repertoires in COVID-19. About the research overall: COVID-19 samples collected from the United States, Italy and Spain covered acute and convalescent phases. Nucleic acid was either cDNA or gDNA, and it came from T cells, B-cell-depleted T cells, or PBMCs.

There are 14 residues in the CDR3. Germline loops: CDR1 SGHVS, CDR2 FQNEAQ. V was cut by 0 bases and J by 2 bases, with 6 bases left in between. In the source study's methods: Amplification from reference gene primers served as the basis for estimated nucleated cell counts. Produced via immunoSEQ multiplex PCR; TCRdb's table is partial and in-frame only. V, J and clone size were drawn from that table, and D and trimming were deduced from the DNA. The sample holds about 280,000 clones, over 75% seen once. This clone was counted once. Source material: peripheral blood. The receptor was isolated from a man aged 50 to 59 with active or convalescent COVID-19. This chain links TRBV7-8 with TRBJ2-3; D not resolved. The CDR3 DNA reads TGTGCCAGCAGCTTAGCGGCTTTCACAGATACGCAGTATTTT. Translation gives CASSLAAFTDTQYF. Based on the CDR3 plus reference TRBV7-8 and TRBJ2-3, the full variable domain is GAGVSQSPRYKVAKRGQDVALRCDPISGHVSLFWYQQALGQGPEFLTYFQNEAQLDKSGLPSDRFFAERPEGSVSTLKIQRTQQEDSAVYLCASSLAAFTDTQYFGPGTRLTVL.